The entry below gives a single TCR beta chain sequence along with its context. Its specificity is unknown. PCR primers comprised 60 Vbeta and 13 Jbeta primers. The repertoire was sequenced with immunoSEQ multiplex PCR; TCRdb's copy has only in-frame clones and lacks some. The sample carries under 200,000 clones, roughly 80% recorded once. This sample is part of a study of cytomegalovirus exposure and HLA in healthy donors. The overall study: There were 100 million to 120 million unique TCR beta sequences, drawn from about 179 million T cells, in an earlier analysis. Study outcomes and limitations: Analysis performed later found more than 15,000 TCR beta sequences associated with HLA alleles at 0.05 false discovery rate. The HLA-A and HLA-B alleles of most subjects were reportedly predicted accurately from TCR beta sequences. The study labeled 170 or so TCR beta chains cytomegalovirus-associated.

Germline V CDR1 and CDR2: MDHEN, SYDVKM. This CDR3 contains 16 residues. The V gene end was trimmed by 4 bases and the J gene end by 0 bases; junction bases not matched to a gene: 8. The sequence derives from a woman between 18 and 29 years old in good health and CMV-seronegative. The chain combines TRBV28 with TRBJ2-7, with 8 bases lining up with TRBD2. What was sequenced was PBMCs. CDR3 in amino acids: CASSWGSGTSSYEQYF. DNA of the CDR3: TGTGCCAGCAGTTGGGGTAGCGGGACGAGCTCCTACGAGCAGTACTTC. The full variable domain, rest sourced from reference TRBV28 and TRBJ2-7, is DVKVTQSSRYLVKRTGEKVFLECVQDMDHENMFWYRQDPGLGLRLIYFSYDVKMKEKGDIPEGYSVSREKKERFSLILESASTNQTSMYLCASSWGSGTSSYEQYFGPGTRLTVT.